This entry lists 17 T cell receptor beta chains sequenced from one sample in a study of blood T cell repertoires in COVID-19. Assay used: immunoSEQ multiplex PCR; TCRdb lists only in-frame clones, some missing. Among about 170,000 clones, less than 90% were seen once, and the ten largest hold 6% to 7.5%. Material: PBMCs or T cells enriched from blood (not recorded which). All receptors come from a woman aged 50 to 60 who had recovered from COVID-19.

The chain employs TRBV7-8 and TRBJ1-1; TRBD1 agrees at 7 bases. J lost 11 bases, V lost 4 bases, and 7 bases had no gene match. This CDR3 region has 12 residues. Germline V CDR1 and CDR2: SGHVS, FQNEAQ. The chain's CDR3 is CASSWQGESAFF. CDR3 bases: TGTGCCAGCAGCTGGCAGGGGGAGTCGGCTTTCTTT.

CDR3 sequence (DNA): TGTGCCAGTCGGGCCGGGACAGGGATCACTGAAGCTTTCTTT. Encoded protein: CASRAGTGITEAFF. The rearrangement links TRBV2 to TRBJ1-1, with 9 positions matching TRBD1. Germline-derived CDR1 and CDR2 are SNHLY and FYNNEI. CDR3 size: 14 residues. V dropped 9 bases and J dropped 4; count of bases not matched to a gene: 9.

This clone was recorded once. The chain uses TRBV3-1 (or the pseudogene TRBV3-2) and TRBJ2-1, with D hard to call. Germline lookup yields CDR1 LGHDT and CDR2 YNNKEL (reference sequence). Trimming cost V 0 bases and J 4 bases, with 7 bases left between them. CDR3 length equals 14 residues. The CDR3 nucleotides read TGTGCCAGCAGCCAAGAACTATTATACAATGAGCAGTTCTTC. Protein product: CASSQELLYNEQFF.

V usage is TRBV3-1 (or the pseudogene TRBV3-2) and J usage is TRBJ2-7, with D possibly matching TRBD1 (5 bases). In germline, CDR1 is LGHDT, CDR2 YNNKEL (reference sequence). V lost 6 bases, J lost 0 bases, and 9 bases lay in between. This CDR3 contains 13 residues. The CDR3 here is CASSRQSSYEQYF. The CDR3 region has the DNA TGTGCCAGCAGTCGACAGAGCTCCTACGAGCAGTACTTC.

The table lists this clone with a count of one. The rearrangement uses TRBV24-1 and TRBJ2-5; the match to TRBD1 covers 8 bases. The J segment lost 5 bases and the V segment lost 5 bases, leaving 9 bases of the junction unmatched. Germline CDR1 reads KGHDR; CDR2 reads SFDVKD. The CDR3 length is 15 residues. The CDR3 protein is CATSAVRDRQETQYF. The CDR3 nucleotides are TGTGCCACCAGTGCAGTCCGGGACAGGCAGGAGACCCAGTACTTC.

This clone showed up just a few times. The J gene is TRBJ2-5, the V gene TRBV4-3; possibly TRBD2 for D (6 bases). Germline V lookup: CDR1 LGHNA, CDR2 YSLEER. V was trimmed by 1 base and J by 2 bases, leaving 11 bases between them. The CDR3 extends over 15 amino acids. CDR3 protein: CASSQVGGKQETQYF. The CDR3 DNA sequence: TGCGCCAGCAGCCAAGTTGGCGGGAAGCAAGAGACCCAGTACTTC.

CDR3 amino acids: CASSTLTTGGIFGYTF. The DNA of the CDR3 is TGTGCCAGCAGCACACTAACGACAGGGGGAATTTTTGGCTACACCTTC. The genes are TRBV3-1 (or the pseudogene TRBV3-2) and TRBJ1-2; 9 bases match TRBD1. CDR1 LGHDT and CDR2 YNNKEL come from the germline V gene (reference sequence). The CDR3 is 16 residues long. Trimming removed 5 bases from V and 7 bases from J; junction bases left unmatched: 14.

The rearrangement links TRBV7-9 to TRBJ1-1, with 7 nucleotides matching TRBD1. The germline CDR1 and CDR2 sequences are SEHNR and FQNEAQ (reference sequence). This CDR3 spans 13 amino acids. V dropped 6 bases and J dropped 1; count of bases not matched to a gene: 2. The CDR3 sequence: CASRGQWNTEAFF. For the CDR3, the DNA is TGTGCCAGCAGGGGACAGTGGAACACTGAAGCTTTCTTT.

The rearrangement links TRBV12-3 or TRBV12-4 to TRBJ1-2; D remains ambiguous. The V end was cut by 10 bases, the J end by 0 bases, with 12 bases between. This CDR3 is 13 amino acids long. Here the CDR3 reads CATHTYSNYGYTF. The CDR3 DNA sequence: TGTGCCACCCACACATATTCTAACTATGGCTACACCTTC.

V and J are TRBV7-2 and TRBJ2-5; TRBD2 matches 9 bases. Germline lookup yields CDR1 SGHTA and CDR2 FQGNSA. This CDR3 spans 14 amino acids. The trim removed 7 bases at V and 6 bases at J, leaving 9 bases unmatched. The CDR3 sequence: CASTFLAGQQTQYF. CDR3 DNA: TGTGCCAGCACTTTCCTAGCGGGACAGCAGACCCAGTACTTC.

The chain is built from TRBV14 and TRBJ2-1, with D perhaps matching TRBD1 (6 bases). With 1 base removed from V and 3 bases from J, the gap between germline ends came to 13 bases. CDR1 is SGHDN, CDR2 FVKESK, per germline. This CDR3 is built from 16 residues. The CDR3 DNA is TGTGCCAGCAGCCAAGGGTGGGACACAAACTACAATGAGCAGTTCTTC. Translation: CASSQGWDTNYNEQFF. The full variable domain, rest sourced from reference TRBV14 and TRBJ2-1, is EAGVTQFPSHSVIEKGQTVTLRCDPISGHDNLYWYRRVMGKEIKFLLHFVKESKQDESGMPNNRFLAERTGGTYSTLKVQPAELEDSGVYFCASSQGWDTNYNEQFFGPGTRLTVL.

This clone occurred a few times. The rearrangement links TRBV7-9 to TRBJ2-1, with a tentative D call TRBD1 (5 bases). Germline values: CDR1 SEHNR, CDR2 FQNEAQ (reference sequence). The CDR3 covers 15 residues. With 1 base removed from V and 4 bases from J, the gap between germline ends came to 11 bases. The CDR3 region is CASSLVLDSYNEQFF. CDR3 sequence (DNA): TGTGCCAGCAGCTTAGTCCTAGACAGTTACAATGAGCAGTTCTTC.

V and J are TRBV28 and TRBJ1-4, with TRBD1 matching over 8 bases. The junction had 5 bases not matched to a gene; V was cut back by 1 base and J by 4 bases. Germline V gene lookup returns CDR1 MDHEN and CDR2 SYDVKM. This CDR3 has 16 residues. The chain's CDR3 is CASSLFQGAGNEKLFF. CDR3 DNA sequence: TGTGCCAGCAGTTTATTTCAGGGGGCAGGTAATGAAAAACTGTTTTTT.

The chain is built from TRBV7-2 and TRBJ2-3; a weak D match, TRBD2 (6 bases). CDR1 is SGHTA and CDR2 is FQGNSA in the germline V gene. Trimming pared 5 bases from V and 1 base from J, leaving 13 bases between. The CDR3 has 15 residues. CDR3 coding DNA: TGTGCCAGCAGCATTCGGGACTCGCGCACAGATACGCAGTATTTT. Protein sequence: CASSIRDSRTDTQYF.

The rearrangement links TRBV19 to TRBJ2-1, with D tentatively TRBD2 (5 bases). This CDR3 has 17 amino acids. Germline-derived CDR1 and CDR2 are LNHDA and SQIVND (reference sequence). With 5 bases removed from V and 5 bases from J, the gap between germline ends came to 22 bases. CDR3 loop: CASSEGRVTWKDNEQFF. In DNA, the CDR3 is TGTGCCAGTAGTGAGGGTAGGGTTACGTGGAAAGACAATGAGCAGTTCTTC.

The gene calls are TRBV11-2 and TRBJ2-1; D remains unclear. CDR3 length: 14 residues. Germline V gene sequence: CDR1 SGHAT, CDR2 FQNNGV. Trimming pared 5 bases from V and 10 bases from J, leaving 18 bases between. CDR3: CASSPNPLQAEQFF. DNA for the CDR3: TGTGCCAGCAGCCCCAACCCCCTTCAGGCCGAGCAGTTCTTC.

The V and J genes are TRBV20-1 and TRBJ2-7; possibly TRBD2 for D (6 bases). The CDR3 is 14 amino acids. Germline CDR1 reads DFQATT; CDR2 reads SNEGSKA (reference sequence). The V end was cut by 3 bases, the J end by 3 bases, with 15 bases between. CDR3 region: CSASVPGVGYEQYF. Written as DNA, the CDR3 is TGCAGTGCTAGTGTACCGGGGGTTGGCTACGAGCAGTACTTC.